This TCR beta chain was obtained from a study of CD8 T cells in Susac syndrome. Germline lookup yields CDR1 SGHAT and CDR2 FQNNGV. Trimming stripped 1 base from V and 5 bases from J, with 11 bases between. The CDR3 covers 14 residues. FACS was used to enrich TEMRA cells, whereas the CD8+ and CD4+ T cells were obtained by negative isolation. Random hexamers were used to reverse transcribe an amount of roughly 0.45 to 1 ug RNA. The immunoSEQ assay covered 54 Vbeta and 13 Jbeta segments for CDR3. MiXCR was run by TCRdb on the immunoSEQ multiplex PCR reads, yielding one entry per CDR3 protein. The data show approximately 180,000 distinct CDR3 sequences, 90% to 96% seen once.

The sequencing input was CD4+ T cells from PBMCs. This TCR derives from a human donor with multiple sclerosis. The chain recombines TRBV11-2 with TRBJ2-5; D unclear. CDR3 region: CASSLGGSLETQYF. In nucleotides, the CDR3 is TGTGCCAGCAGCTTAGGGGGTAGCTTGGAGACCCAGTACTTC.